The rows below give T cell receptor beta chains drawn from one sample of a study of lymphopenia after photon versus proton radiotherapy. The protocol was immunoSEQ multiplex PCR, while the TCRdb copy is restricted to in-frame clones and leaves out a portion. The sample shows about 40,000 clones, just over 85% of them seen only once. The starting material was peripheral blood, obtained from a patient treated with proton-based radiotherapy. The receptor source for this set is a woman between 65 and 79 years old with pancreatic cancer. Some clones in this sample may be carry-over from other donors' samples. CDR3s include the opening cysteine and the closing phenylalanine or tryptophan. D genes are given only for firm matches. The size of a clone is reported for some rows only, either as once, few or many, or as a class for expanded clones.

abundance,d_gene,j_gene,v_gene,CDR3nt,CDR3aa
.,TRBD2,TRBJ2-3,TRBV11-2,TGTGCCAGCAGCCCTGACATCACGGGAGGGGGAAAGACAGATACGCAGTATTTT,CASSPDITGGGKTDTQYF
.,.,TRBJ2-5,TRBV5-4,TGTGCCAGCAGCGGTGGATCAGGGGGGGGACAAGAGACCCAGTACTTC,CASSGGSGGGQETQYF
few,TRBD1,TRBJ2-3,TRBV2,TGTGCCAGCAGCTTCGACAGGGCTGACACAGATACGCAGTATTTT,CASSFDRADTDTQYF
.,TRBD2,TRBJ2-3,TRBV7-3,TGTGCCAGCAGCTTAACCCCCCGACTAGCAACAGATACGCAGTATTTT,CASSLTPRLATDTQYF
.,.,TRBJ1-2,TRBV7-2,TGTGCCAGCACCGTTACTCCCGAGGGGGATGGCTACACCTTC,CASTVTPEGDGYTF
.,TRBD1,TRBJ2-7,TRBV5-8,TGTGCCAGCAGCCATCAGGGGGTCCACGAGCAGTACTTC,CASSHQGVHEQYF
.,.,TRBJ2-6,TRBV4-3,TGCGCCAGCAGCCAAAAGGAGGATGGGGCCAACGTCCTGACTTTC,CASSQKEDGANVLTF
few,TRBD1,TRBJ2-7,TRBV29-1,TGCAGCGTAGAAACCGGGACAGCCTACGAGCAGTACTTC,CSVETGTAYEQYF
.,TRBD1,TRBJ1-1,TRBV5-1,TGCGCCAGCAGCTCGGGGGACAGGTTGTACGCTTTCTTT,CASSSGDRLYAFF
.,.,TRBJ1-5,TRBV6-6,TGTGCCAGCAGTTACGGAGCGGATCAGCCCCAGCATTTT,CASSYGADQPQHF
once,TRBD2,TRBJ2-7,TRBV27,TGTGCCAGCAGATTAGCGGGAGGGGGCCGGGAGCAGTACTTC,CASRLAGGGREQYF
.,TRBD1,TRBJ2-7,TRBV7-8,TGTGCCAGCAGCTTAGCAGGACAGGGGGTCCCCTACGAGCAGTACTTC,CASSLAGQGVPYEQYF
.,.,TRBJ1-3,TRBV6-5,TGTGCCAGCAGCCATACTAAATCTGGAAACACCATATATTTT,CASSHTKSGNTIYF
few,.,TRBJ1-2,TRBV7-8,TGTGCCAGCAGCGGAGGGGTCTATGGCTACACCTTC,CASSGGVYGYTF
.,.,TRBJ2-3,TRBV15,TGTGCCACCAGCACCCTAACGCCGGGGGTTTTGACAGATACGCAGTATTTT,CATSTLTPGVLTDTQYF
.,.,TRBJ1-1,TRBV7-9,TGTGCCAGCAGCCTGGGGGGTGTGGTGAACACTGAAGCTTTCTTT,CASSLGGVVNTEAFF
.,TRBD1,TRBJ2-3,TRBV5-6,TGTGCCAGCAGATCCGGGACAGGGGGAAACACAGATACGCAGTATTTT,CASRSGTGGNTDTQYF
.,.,TRBJ2-7,TRBV7-9,TGTGCCAGCAGCTACGCAGCCCGGGACGAGCAGTACTTC,CASSYAARDEQYF
few,.,TRBJ2-7,TRBV10-3,TGTGCCGCGGGGACGGTTTCCTACGAGCAGTACTTC,CAAGTVSYEQYF
few,TRBD1,TRBJ1-5,TRBV30,TGTGCCTGGAGGGGACAGGGGGCAGGTAATCAGCCCCAGCATTTT,CAWRGQGAGNQPQHF
.,.,TRBJ1-1,TRBV29-1,TGCAGCGTTGCGGAGCTGAACACTGGAGCTTTCTTT,CSVAELNTGAFF
.,TRBD1,TRBJ2-3,TRBV5-1,TGCGCCAGCAGCTTGGGCGGACAGGGAACAGATACGCAGTATTTT,CASSLGGQGTDTQYF
once,TRBD1,TRBJ2-2,TRBV10-3,TGTGCCATCAGTGGGGGACAGGGGGCGCAGGTTCACACCGGGGAGCTGTTTTTT,CAISGGQGAQVHTGELFF
.,.,TRBJ2-3,TRBV21-1,TGTGCCATCAAGGGGTGTCATGGAGATACGCAGTATTTT,CAIKGCHGDTQYF
.,.,TRBJ2-3,TRBV6-5,TGTGCCAGCAGTTACTCGTTCACCCCAAGGGCCGATACGCAGTATTTT,CASSYSFTPRADTQYF
.,TRBD1,TRBJ1-4,TRBV30,TGTGCCTGGAGTCCCCGGGACAGAGCTACCGGAAAACTGTTTTTT,CAWSPRDRATGKLFF
.,.,TRBJ2-3,TRBV19,TGTGCCAGTAGGGGGCACGGAGATACGCAGTATTTT,CASRGHGDTQYF
.,TRBD2,TRBJ2-7,TRBV28,TGTGCCAGCAGTCCCCCCGGGGGGGCGGGGAACGAGCAGTACTTC,CASSPPGGAGNEQYF
.,.,TRBJ2-7,TRBV28,TGTGCCAGCAGTTTATCGGGCCCCGCAGCCTACGAGCAGTACTTC,CASSLSGPAAYEQYF
.,.,TRBJ2-2,TRBV5-1,TGCGCCAGCAACGGCAGGGGGGCCTCGAACACCGGGGAGCTGTTTTTT,CASNGRGASNTGELFF
.,TRBD1,TRBJ2-7,TRBV19,TGTGCCAGTAGGGTACCTACGGGACAGGGCTACGAGCAGTACTTC,CASRVPTGQGYEQYF
.,TRBD2,TRBJ2-1,TRBV28,TGTGCCAGCAGTTCGACTGAACTAGCGGGAGGGCCTTGGGGCTCCTACAATGAGCAGTTCTTC,CASSSTELAGGPWGSYNEQFF
.,TRBD1,TRBJ2-5,TRBV6-5,TGTGCCAGCAGACAACAGGGGAAAGAGACCCAGTACTTC,CASRQQGKETQYF
.,.,TRBJ2-7,TRBV19,TGTGCCAGTAGTATGGCCGTATCCTACGAGCAGTACTTC,CASSMAVSYEQYF
few,TRBD2,TRBJ2-3,TRBV10-3,TGTGCCATCAGTGAGACACAGGGACTAGCGGGAGTGGATACGCAGTATTTT,CAISETQGLAGVDTQYF
.,TRBD1,TRBJ2-7,TRBV19,TGTGCCAGTAGTAACCTCGGACAGGCTTCCTACGAGCAGTACTTC,CASSNLGQASYEQYF
few,TRBD1,TRBJ2-3,TRBV10-3,TGTGCCATCAGTGTTACGGGACAGGGGGGGGATACGCAGTATTTT,CAISVTGQGGDTQYF
.,TRBD2,TRBJ2-2,TRBV11-2,TGTGCCAGCAGCTTAGTCGGACTAGCGGGAGGGCCGAACGGGGAGCTGTTTTTT,CASSLVGLAGGPNGELFF
few,.,TRBJ1-5,TRBV10-2,TGCGCCAGCAGTCTGGATAGCAATCAGCCCCAGCATTTT,CASSLDSNQPQHF
.,TRBD1,TRBJ1-3,TRBV7-9,TGTGCCAGCAGGGAACAGGGGTCCGGAAACACCATATATTTT,CASREQGSGNTIYF
.,.,TRBJ2-3,TRBV18,TGTGCCAGCTCACCAAATGGCGCCGAAGGGGATACGCAGTATTTT,CASSPNGAEGDTQYF
.,.,TRBJ2-5,TRBV7-2,TGTGCCAGCAGCTTAGGACAGGGACTTGGCCAAGAGACCCAGTACTTC,CASSLGQGLGQETQYF